This TCR beta chain appears in the sequencing data of a study of shared clonotypes between healthy human individuals. Study-wide points: Some naive CD4 clonotypes, approximately 4.5%, turned up in common across several donors. Sampling used blood alone; tissue repertoires probably differ. Richness estimates generally favored naive over memory subsets.

Sequenced by immunoSEQ multiplex PCR; TCRdb stores in-frame clones only, minus some. The sample comprises about 960,000 clones, about three quarters of which are singletons, and around 1.5% rests with the top ten. About this clone: What it recognizes is unknown.

The germline V gene encodes CDR1 MRHNA and CDR2 SNTAGT. The CDR3 has 13 residues. Trimming cost V 8 bases and J 2 bases, with 13 bases left between them. The TCR sequence derives from a man in his late teens or twenties in good health. The chain carries TRBV6-4 and TRBJ2-7; D is ambiguous. Sequenced: memory CD4+ T cells sorted from blood. Subset noted: CD45RA-negative fraction. The CDR3 loop is CASPRRQAYEQYF. CDR3 nucleotide sequence: TGTGCCAGCCCCCGACGGCAGGCCTACGAGCAGTACTTC.